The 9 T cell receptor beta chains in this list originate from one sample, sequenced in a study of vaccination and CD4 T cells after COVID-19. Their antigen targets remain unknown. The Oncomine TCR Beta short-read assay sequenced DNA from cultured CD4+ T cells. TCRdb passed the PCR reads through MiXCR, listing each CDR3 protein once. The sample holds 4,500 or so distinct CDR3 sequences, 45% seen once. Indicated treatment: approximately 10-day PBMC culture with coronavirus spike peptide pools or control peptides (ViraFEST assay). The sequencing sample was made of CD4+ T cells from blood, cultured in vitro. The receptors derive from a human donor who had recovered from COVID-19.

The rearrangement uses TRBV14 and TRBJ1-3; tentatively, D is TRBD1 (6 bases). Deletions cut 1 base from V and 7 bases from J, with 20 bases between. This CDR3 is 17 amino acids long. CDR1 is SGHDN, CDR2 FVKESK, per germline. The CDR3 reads CASSQGGAGAARNTIYF. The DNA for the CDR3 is TGTGCCAGCAGCCAAGGGGGAGCAGGGGCGGCCCGGAACACCATATATTTT. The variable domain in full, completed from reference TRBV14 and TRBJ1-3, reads EAGVTQFPSHSVIEKGQTVTLRCDPISGHDNLYWYRRVMGKEIKFLLHFVKESKQDESGMPNNRFLAERTGGTYSTLKVQPAELEDSGVYFCASSQGGAGAARNTIYFGEGSWLTVV.

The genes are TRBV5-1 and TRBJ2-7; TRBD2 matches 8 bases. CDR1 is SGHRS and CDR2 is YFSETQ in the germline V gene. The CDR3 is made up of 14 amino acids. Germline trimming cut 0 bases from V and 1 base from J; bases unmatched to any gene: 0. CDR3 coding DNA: TGCGCCAGCAGCTTGGTAGCGGGATCCTACGAGCAGTACTTC. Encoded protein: CASSLVAGSYEQYF. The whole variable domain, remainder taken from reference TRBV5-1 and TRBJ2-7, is KAGVTQTPRYLIKTRGQQVTLSCSPISGHRSVSWYQQTPGQGLQFLFEYFSETQRNKGNFPGRFSGRQFSNSRSEMNVSTLELGDSALYLCASSLVAGSYEQYFGPGTRLTVT.

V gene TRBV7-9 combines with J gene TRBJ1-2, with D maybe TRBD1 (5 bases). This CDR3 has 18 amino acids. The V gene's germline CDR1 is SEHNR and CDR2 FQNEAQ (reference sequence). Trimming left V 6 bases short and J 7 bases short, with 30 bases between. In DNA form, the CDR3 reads TGTGCCAGCAGTATTAGCCTCGGGACCAAATTTCCAAGTGGTGGCTACACCTTC. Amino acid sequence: CASSISLGTKFPSGGYTF.

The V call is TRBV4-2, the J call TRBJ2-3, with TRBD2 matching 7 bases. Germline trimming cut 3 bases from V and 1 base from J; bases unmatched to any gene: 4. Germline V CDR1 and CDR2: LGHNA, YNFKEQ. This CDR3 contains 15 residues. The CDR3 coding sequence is TGTGCCAGCAGCCACACAAGCGGGGGCACAGATACGCAGTATTTT. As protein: CASSHTSGGTDTQYF.

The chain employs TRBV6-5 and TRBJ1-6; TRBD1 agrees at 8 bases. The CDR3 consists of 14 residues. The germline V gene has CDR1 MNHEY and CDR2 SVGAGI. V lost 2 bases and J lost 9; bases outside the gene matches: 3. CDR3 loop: CASSYQGASSPLHF. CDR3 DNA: TGTGCCAGCAGTTACCAGGGGGCAAGTTCACCCCTCCACTTT.

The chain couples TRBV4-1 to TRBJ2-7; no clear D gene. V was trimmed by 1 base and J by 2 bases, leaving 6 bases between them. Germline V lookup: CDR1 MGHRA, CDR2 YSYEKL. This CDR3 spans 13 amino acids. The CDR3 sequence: CASSQGPAYEQYF. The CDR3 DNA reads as TGCGCCAGCAGCCAAGGGCCCGCCTACGAGCAGTACTTC.

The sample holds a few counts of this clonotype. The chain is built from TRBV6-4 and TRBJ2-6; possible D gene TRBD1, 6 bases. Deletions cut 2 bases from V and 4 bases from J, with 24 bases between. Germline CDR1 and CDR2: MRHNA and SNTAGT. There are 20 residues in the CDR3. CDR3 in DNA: TGTGCCAGCAGTGACCCTAAGTTTTTGGGGGCGCTGAGGGGGGCCAACGTCCTGACTTTC. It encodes CASSDPKFLGALRGANVLTF.

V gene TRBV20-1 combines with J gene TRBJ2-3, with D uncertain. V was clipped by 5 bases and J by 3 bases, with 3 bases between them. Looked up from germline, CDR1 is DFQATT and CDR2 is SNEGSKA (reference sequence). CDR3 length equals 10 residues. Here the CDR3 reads CSAVTDTQYF. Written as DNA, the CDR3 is TGCAGTGCTGTTACAGATACGCAGTATTTT.

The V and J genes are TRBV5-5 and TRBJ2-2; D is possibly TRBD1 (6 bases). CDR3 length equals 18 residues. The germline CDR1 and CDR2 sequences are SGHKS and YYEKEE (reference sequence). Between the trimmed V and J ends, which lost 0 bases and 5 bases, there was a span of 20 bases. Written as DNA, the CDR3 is TGTGCCAGCAGCTTGGTCCCCCTTGACAGGTGGAGTACCGGGGAGCTGTTTTTT. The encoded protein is CASSLVPLDRWSTGELFF.